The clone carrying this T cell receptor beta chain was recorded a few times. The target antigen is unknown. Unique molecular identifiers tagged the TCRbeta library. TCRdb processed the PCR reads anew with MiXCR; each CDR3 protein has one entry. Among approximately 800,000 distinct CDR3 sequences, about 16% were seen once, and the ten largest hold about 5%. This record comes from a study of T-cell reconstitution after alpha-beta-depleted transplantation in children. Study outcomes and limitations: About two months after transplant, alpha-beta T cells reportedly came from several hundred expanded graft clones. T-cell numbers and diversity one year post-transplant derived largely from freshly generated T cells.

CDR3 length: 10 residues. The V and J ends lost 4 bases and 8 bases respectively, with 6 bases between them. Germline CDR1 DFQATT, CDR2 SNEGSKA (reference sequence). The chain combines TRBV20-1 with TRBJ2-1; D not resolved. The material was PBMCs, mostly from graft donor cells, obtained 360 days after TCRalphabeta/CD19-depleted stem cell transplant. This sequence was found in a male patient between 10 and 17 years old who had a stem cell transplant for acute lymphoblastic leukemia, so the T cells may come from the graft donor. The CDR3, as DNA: TGCAGTGCTATGCGTCATGAGCAGTTCTTC. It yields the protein CSAMRHEQFF.